This is a list of T cell receptor beta chains from one sample in a study of cytomegalovirus exposure and HLA in healthy donors. TCRdb keeps only in-frame clones here, not all; method: immunoSEQ multiplex PCR. The table has around 140,000 clones, around 80% seen once. The specimen sequenced was PBMCs. These receptors all come from a man aged 40-50 years in good health and CMV-seronegative. Both conserved end residues are part of each CDR3. A D gene is named only where the DNA matches it firmly. Not every row has a clone size; where given, it reads once, few, many or a size class.

j_call: TRBJ1-5; clone_size: few; v_call: TRBV6-1; d_call: TRBD1; cdr3_nt: TGTGCCAGCAGGGGACAGGGGGCGAACAATCAGCCCCAGCATTTT; cdr3_aa: CASRGQGANNQPQHF
j_call: TRBJ1-2; clone_size: NA; v_call: TRBV19; d_call: TRBD1; cdr3_nt: TGTGCCAGTTCGGACAGGGTAGTAGAAGGCTACACCTTC; cdr3_aa: CASSDRVVEGYTF
j_call: TRBJ1-3; clone_size: NA; v_call: TRBV29-1; d_call: TRBD1; cdr3_nt: TGCAGCGTTGTGCGGGGGACAGGGGCTGGAAACACCATATATTTT; cdr3_aa: CSVVRGTGAGNTIYF
j_call: TRBJ1-3; clone_size: once; v_call: TRBV28; d_call: NA; cdr3_nt: TGTGCCAGCAGTCAAACACAGGGAAACTCTGGAAACACCATATATTTT; cdr3_aa: CASSQTQGNSGNTIYF
j_call: TRBJ2-7; clone_size: NA; v_call: TRBV10-1; d_call: NA; cdr3_nt: TGCGCCAGCAGTGAAAGGGGCCGAGAGCAGTACTTC; cdr3_aa: CASSERGREQYF
j_call: TRBJ1-2; clone_size: NA; v_call: TRBV21-1; d_call: NA; cdr3_nt: TGTGCCAGCAGCCGACTTAATAAGGGCAGGGGGCGGGATAGAGGCTACACCTTC; cdr3_aa: CASSRLNKGRGRDRGYTF
j_call: TRBJ1-3; clone_size: NA; v_call: TRBV28; d_call: NA; cdr3_nt: TGTGCCAGCAGCCCTATGGACATTTACTTCTCTGGAAACACCATATATTTT; cdr3_aa: CASSPMDIYFSGNTIYF
j_call: TRBJ2-5; clone_size: NA; v_call: TRBV6-4; d_call: NA; cdr3_nt: TGTGCCAGCAGTGTCCGGGACACAGGGACCCAGTACTTC; cdr3_aa: CASSVRDTGTQYF
j_call: TRBJ1-4; clone_size: NA; v_call: TRBV30; d_call: TRBD1; cdr3_nt: TGTGCCTGGAGTGGGGACAGGGTGGGAAAACTGTTTTTT; cdr3_aa: CAWSGDRVGKLFF
j_call: TRBJ2-1; clone_size: many; v_call: TRBV10-1; d_call: TRBD2; cdr3_nt: TGCGCCAGCAGTGTGTTAGCCATAGCGGGGGCTAGCAGCTCCTACAATGAGCAGTTCTTC; cdr3_aa: CASSVLAIAGASSSYNEQFF
j_call: TRBJ1-5; clone_size: NA; v_call: TRBV6-5; d_call: NA; cdr3_nt: TGTGCCAGCAGCAAGGGGACAATCAGCAATCAGCCCCAGCATTTT; cdr3_aa: CASSKGTISNQPQHF
j_call: TRBJ2-7; clone_size: NA; v_call: TRBV28; d_call: NA; cdr3_nt: TGTGCCAGCAGCAGGGGTGCCTACGAGCAGTACTTC; cdr3_aa: CASSRGAYEQYF
j_call: TRBJ1-5; clone_size: NA; v_call: TRBV30; d_call: TRBD1; cdr3_nt: TGTGCCTGGGGGGGGACAGGCAATCAGCCCCAGCATTTT; cdr3_aa: CAWGGTGNQPQHF
j_call: TRBJ2-7; clone_size: NA; v_call: TRBV29-1; d_call: TRBD1; cdr3_nt: TGCAGCGTTGGGACAGGGTCCTACGAGCAGTACTTC; cdr3_aa: CSVGTGSYEQYF
j_call: TRBJ2-5; clone_size: NA; v_call: TRBV18; d_call: NA; cdr3_nt: TGTGCCAGCTCACCGGGGGCAGGGATTTTGAAAGAGACCCAGTACTTC; cdr3_aa: CASSPGAGILKETQYF
j_call: TRBJ2-1; clone_size: NA; v_call: TRBV6-6; d_call: TRBD1; cdr3_nt: TGTGCCAGCAGTTACTCGAATACAGGGGATGAGCAGTTCTTC; cdr3_aa: CASSYSNTGDEQFF
j_call: TRBJ2-3; clone_size: NA; v_call: TRBV6-5; d_call: TRBD2; cdr3_nt: TGTGCCAGCAGGGGACTAGCGGAGCTCACAGATACGCAGTATTTT; cdr3_aa: CASRGLAELTDTQYF
j_call: TRBJ1-3; clone_size: NA; v_call: TRBV19; d_call: NA; cdr3_nt: TGTGCCAGTAGTACGGGTTGGGGCTCAGGAAACACCATATATTTT; cdr3_aa: CASSTGWGSGNTIYF
j_call: TRBJ2-2; clone_size: NA; v_call: TRBV7-9; d_call: TRBD1; cdr3_nt: TGTGCCAGCAGCCCACCCACAGGGGGCGTCACCGGGGAGCTGTTTTTT; cdr3_aa: CASSPPTGGVTGELFF
j_call: TRBJ2-7; clone_size: NA; v_call: TRBV2; d_call: NA; cdr3_nt: TGTGCCAGCAGTAATGGACAGACGGGCTACTACGAGCAGTACTTC; cdr3_aa: CASSNGQTGYYEQYF
j_call: TRBJ2-2; clone_size: NA; v_call: TRBV5-4; d_call: NA; cdr3_nt: TGTGCCAGCAGCTCCCCCTCAGGGTTCCCCGGGGAGCTGTTTTTT; cdr3_aa: CASSSPSGFPGELFF
j_call: TRBJ1-1; clone_size: NA; v_call: TRBV7-9; d_call: NA; cdr3_nt: TGTGCCAGCAGCTTAGGGGGGCCTGATGAAGCTTTCTTT; cdr3_aa: CASSLGGPDEAFF
j_call: TRBJ2-6; clone_size: NA; v_call: TRBV19; d_call: TRBD2; cdr3_nt: TGTGCCAGTAGTATAGGACGGGGGGCTGGGGCCAACGTCCTGACTTTC; cdr3_aa: CASSIGRGAGANVLTF
j_call: TRBJ2-3; clone_size: once; v_call: TRBV6-1; d_call: NA; cdr3_nt: TGTGCCTCAAAGCTCCAGGGGAGCACAGATACGCAGTATTTT; cdr3_aa: CASKLQGSTDTQYF
j_call: TRBJ1-4; clone_size: few; v_call: TRBV2; d_call: NA; cdr3_nt: TGTGCCAGACAGGCGGGGCCCAGGGCGGATGAAAAACTGTTTTTT; cdr3_aa: CARQAGPRADEKLFF
j_call: TRBJ2-7; clone_size: NA; v_call: TRBV27; d_call: NA; cdr3_nt: TGTGCCAGCAGTTCTAACTACGAGCAGTACTTC; cdr3_aa: CASSSNYEQYF
j_call: TRBJ1-5; clone_size: NA; v_call: TRBV19; d_call: NA; cdr3_nt: TGTGCCAGTAGACAAGCGACGGTCAATCAGCCCCAGCATTTT; cdr3_aa: CASRQATVNQPQHF
j_call: TRBJ2-7; clone_size: NA; v_call: TRBV19; d_call: TRBD1; cdr3_nt: TGTGCCAGTAGCCGGGACAGGGGGCTCTACGAGCAGTACTTC; cdr3_aa: CASSRDRGLYEQYF
j_call: TRBJ2-5; clone_size: NA; v_call: TRBV5-1; d_call: TRBD2; cdr3_nt: TGCGCCAGCAGCGCTAGCGGGGATCCTGAAGAGACCCAGTACTTC; cdr3_aa: CASSASGDPEETQYF
j_call: TRBJ1-2; clone_size: NA; v_call: TRBV30; d_call: TRBD1; cdr3_nt: TGTGCCTGCCTAAAAACCGGGCAGGGGGCTAGTGGCTACACCTTC; cdr3_aa: CACLKTGQGASGYTF
j_call: TRBJ1-6; clone_size: NA; v_call: TRBV7-9; d_call: NA; cdr3_nt: TGTGCCAGCAGCTCCCCCACCGGGGGCTCCTATAATTCACCCCTCCACTTT; cdr3_aa: CASSSPTGGSYNSPLHF
j_call: TRBJ2-7; clone_size: NA; v_call: TRBV12-5; d_call: TRBD1; cdr3_nt: TGTGCTAGTGGCCGATCCCCCGGGACAGGGATAACCTACGAGCAGTACTTC; cdr3_aa: CASGRSPGTGITYEQYF
j_call: TRBJ2-1; clone_size: NA; v_call: TRBV5-1; d_call: NA; cdr3_nt: TGCGCCAGCAGTATCTCGTTCGTTGCCTACAATGAGCAGTTCTTC; cdr3_aa: CASSISFVAYNEQFF
j_call: TRBJ1-1; clone_size: NA; v_call: TRBV19; d_call: NA; cdr3_nt: TGTGCCAGTAGTATTACTAACCCTCCCGGGAACACTGAAGCTTTCTTT; cdr3_aa: CASSITNPPGNTEAFF
j_call: TRBJ1-1; clone_size: NA; v_call: TRBV5-1; d_call: TRBD1; cdr3_nt: TGCGCCAGCAGCTTGGGGCCCCGACAGGGCTCGATGAACACTGAAGCTTTCTTT; cdr3_aa: CASSLGPRQGSMNTEAFF
j_call: TRBJ2-1; clone_size: NA; v_call: TRBV7-6; d_call: TRBD1; cdr3_nt: TGTGCCAGCAGCCTATCGAGTTCCCGACAGGGTGGTGAGCAGTTCTTC; cdr3_aa: CASSLSSSRQGGEQFF
j_call: TRBJ1-2; clone_size: NA; v_call: TRBV27; d_call: NA; cdr3_nt: TGTGCCGTCTGGAGGGTAAGGGATGGCTACACCTTC; cdr3_aa: CAVWRVRDGYTF
j_call: TRBJ2-7; clone_size: once; v_call: TRBV6-1; d_call: TRBD1; cdr3_nt: TGTGCCAGCAGACCGGGACAGGGTGTGGGAGAGCAGTACTTC; cdr3_aa: CASRPGQGVGEQYF
j_call: TRBJ1-4; clone_size: NA; v_call: TRBV25-1; d_call: TRBD1; cdr3_nt: TGTGCCAGCAGTGACCAAGGACAGGGCGGGGGTAATGAAAAACTGTTTTTT; cdr3_aa: CASSDQGQGGGNEKLFF